The next 11 T cell receptor beta chains were all read from a single sample in a study of memory CD4+ T cells and cytomegalovirus serostatus. Single viable CD3+CD4+CD8-CD45RO+ cells were sorted as the memory CD4+ T cells. Sequencing used immunoSEQ multiplex PCR; TCRdb keeps in-frame clones, though not all of them. The sample has over 50,000 clones; roughly four fifths are singletons. The sequenced sample was memory CD4+ T cells from blood. The receptors were sampled from an adult in good health and CMV-seronegative.

This chain links TRBV7-9 with TRBJ1-1; D is uncertain. Deletions cut 8 bases from V and 9 bases from J, with 31 bases between. The CDR3 runs to 17 residues. The germline CDR1 and CDR2 sequences are SEHNR and FQNEAQ (reference sequence). The DNA for the CDR3 is TGTGCCAGCCATAGGGCCCTGACAATCCAGACCCCCCCCCAAGCTTTCTTT. The encoded protein is CASHRALTIQTPPQAFF.

The chain employs TRBV25-1 and TRBJ1-3, with D perhaps TRBD1 (6 bases). V lost 2 bases to trimming and J lost 3 bases, with 14 bases between them. The CDR3 runs 16 residues. CDR1 is MGHDK and CDR2 is SYGVNS in the germline V gene. CDR3 in DNA: TGTGCCAGCAGTGAAGGGACAAGAGGCGGTGGAAACACCATATATTTT. Residues: CASSEGTRGGGNTIYF.

This chain links TRBV28 with TRBJ1-1; 9 bases map to TRBD1. Trimming cost V 6 bases and J 3 bases; bases outside gene matches: 8. Germline CDR1 and CDR2: MDHEN and SYDVKM. This CDR3 has 15 amino acids. The CDR3 spells CASRGTGFGDTEAFF. The DNA of the CDR3 is TGTGCCAGCAGGGGGACAGGGTTTGGGGACACTGAAGCTTTCTTT.

This sequence joins TRBV2 and TRBJ2-7; 9 nucleotides line up with TRBD1. Looked up from germline, CDR1 is SNHLY and CDR2 is FYNNEI. The length of the CDR3 is 13 residues. V was pared by 4 bases and J by 2 bases, with 0 bases of the junction left unmatched. This chain's CDR3 is CASSGQGAYEQYF. CDR3 in DNA: TGTGCCAGCAGTGGACAGGGGGCCTACGAGCAGTACTTC.

This clone was recorded at least ten times. The chain has TRBV5-1 and TRBJ1-1, with D possibly TRBD1 on 5 matching bases. With 4 bases removed from V and 5 bases from J, the gap between germline ends came to 15 bases. The CDR3 loop spans 14 amino acids. The germline V gene has CDR1 SGHRS and CDR2 YFSETQ. The CDR3 spells CASSPSGVSTEAFF. CDR3 coding DNA: TGCGCCAGCAGCCCCTCGGGGGTCTCGACTGAAGCTTTCTTT.

V gene TRBV11-1 combines with J gene TRBJ2-3; D remains unclear. This CDR3 has 14 amino acids. The V end was cut by 0 bases, the J end by 9 bases, with 13 bases between. Germline V gene data show CDR1 as SGHAT and CDR2 as FQDESV (reference sequence). The DNA for the CDR3 is TGTGCCAGCAGCTTAGCGACTGGGGTCGGGACGCAGTATTTT. This encodes CASSLATGVGTQYF.

This chain connects TRBV9 to TRBJ2-3; 11 nucleotides match TRBD2. In germline, CDR1 is SGDLS, CDR2 YYNGEE. J lost 4 bases, V lost 5 bases, and 3 bases had no gene match. This CDR3 has 14 amino acids. The DNA of the CDR3 is TGTGCCAGCAGTCAGACTAGCGGGGCAGATACGCAGTATTTT. The encoded protein is CASSQTSGADTQYF.

V usage is TRBV7-8 and J usage is TRBJ2-7; D is unclear. The germline V and J ends were trimmed by 5 bases and 4 bases, with 15 bases remaining between them. From germline, CDR1 is SGHVS and CDR2 FQNEAQ. The CDR3 length is 14 residues. This CDR3 reads CASSRARSGYEQYF. The CDR3 DNA follows: TGTGCCAGCAGCCGGGCCAGGAGTGGATACGAGCAGTACTTC.

V is TRBV5-4 and J is TRBJ2-6; TRBD2 might be the D (6 bases). CDR3 length: 15 residues. In germline, CDR1 is SGHNT, CDR2 YYREEE (reference sequence). Trimming cost V 5 bases and J 3 bases, with 12 bases left between them. The CDR3 region has the DNA TGTGCCAGCAGGAGGTGGGAGGTTGGGGCCAACGTCCTGACTTTC. It specifies CASRRWEVGANVLTF.

The CDR3 region is CASSEALTSGALGRDTQYF. The DNA for the CDR3 is TGTGCCAGCAGTGAAGCGCTGACTAGCGGGGCTTTGGGAAGGGATACGCAGTATTTT. The chain is built from TRBV2 and TRBJ2-3, with 11 bases fitting TRBD2. The CDR3 extends over 19 amino acids. The V gene's germline CDR1 is SNHLY and CDR2 FYNNEI. V shed 0 bases and J 6 bases; nucleotides not matched to a gene: 14.

V gene TRBV29-1 combines with J gene TRBJ1-2; a weak D match, TRBD1 (6 bases). CDR1 is SQVTM, CDR2 ANQGSEA, per germline. V lost 6 bases to trimming and J lost 4 bases, with 12 bases between them. The CDR3 has 12 amino acids. CDR3 amino acids: CSVSQGTYGYTF. The CDR3 bases are TGCAGCGTATCTCAGGGGACCTATGGCTACACCTTC.